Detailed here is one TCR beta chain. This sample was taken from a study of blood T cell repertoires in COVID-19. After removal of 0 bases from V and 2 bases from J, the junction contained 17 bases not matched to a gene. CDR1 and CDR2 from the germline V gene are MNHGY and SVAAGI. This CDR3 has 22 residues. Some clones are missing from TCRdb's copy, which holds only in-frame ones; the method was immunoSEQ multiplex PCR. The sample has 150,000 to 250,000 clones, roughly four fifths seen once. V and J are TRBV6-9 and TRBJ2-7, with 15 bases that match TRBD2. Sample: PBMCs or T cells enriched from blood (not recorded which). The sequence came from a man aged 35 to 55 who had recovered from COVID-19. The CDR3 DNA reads TGTGCCAGCAGTTATTCGGCCCTCCACGGGACTAGCGGGAGGAAGGTGCCCTACGAGCAGTACTTC. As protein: CASSYSALHGTSGRKVPYEQYF.